This T cell receptor (beta chain) is from a study of control samples from healthy donors and cancer patients. Produced via immunoSEQ multiplex PCR; TCRdb's table is partial and in-frame only. The sample consists of about 120,000 clones, around 86% of them appearing once. The CDR3 runs 15 residues. V shed 5 bases, J shed 2 bases, and the junction held 4 bases outside the gene matches. CDR1 is SGHTA and CDR2 is FQGTGA in the germline V gene. This receptor was taken from a middle-aged man in good health. The sequenced sample consisted of blood. The chain has TRBV7-3 and TRBJ2-1, with TRBD2 identical over 9 bases. CDR3 sequence reads: CASSRGGAAYNEQFF. DNA for the CDR3: TGTGCCAGCAGCCGCGGGGGGGCAGCCTACAATGAGCAGTTCTTC. The complete variable domain, with remaining parts taken from reference TRBV7-3 and TRBJ2-1, reads GAGVSQTPSNKVTEKGKYVELRCDPISGHTALYWYRQSLGQGPEFLIYFQGTGAADDSGLPNDRFFAVRPEGSVSTLKIQRTERGDSAVYLCASSRGGAAYNEQFFGPGTRLTVL.